The next 15 T cell receptor beta chains were all read from a single sample in a study of T cell clonality in common variable immunodeficiency. Study-wide points: Reportedly, TCR beta sequences from common variable immunodeficiency showed fewer deletions and N-nucleotide insertions.

These receptors' targets are unknown. TCRdb's copy holds only in-frame clones and misses some; the assay was immunoSEQ multiplex PCR. The table lists about 20,000 clones, with no singletons. Sequences were obtained from peripheral blood mononuclear cells. The receptors come from a human donor with common variable immunodeficiency.

This clone showed up many times. The sequenced fragment ends 3 residues before the CDR3 boundary, so the rest is inferred from the germline J gene. The V and J genes are TRBV5-1 and TRBJ1-1; no clear D gene. The germline CDR1 and CDR2 sequences are SGHRS and YFSETQ. The CDR3 runs 13 residues. CDR3 DNA, as far as it was read: TGCGCCAGCAGCTTGGAGGCATTGTCCGAA. This translates into CASSLEALSE. The full-length CDR3 reads as CASSLEALSEAFF.

This clone came up a few times. The read ends 3 residues shy of where the CDR3 ends; the end is completed using the germline J gene. The chain links TRBV19 to TRBJ1-4; D might be TRBD1 (5 bases). Trimming cost V 4 bases and J 6 bases, with 12 bases left between them. The CDR3 runs to 14 residues. In germline, CDR1 is LNHDA, CDR2 SQIVND (reference sequence). The covered CDR3 bases are TGTGCCAGTAGTACACAGGAGCCCTATGAAAAA. Amino acid sequence: CASSTQEPYEK. The entire CDR3 is CASSTQEPYEKLFF.

This clone occurred a few times. The CDR3 extends 3 residues past the end of the read, so its final part is completed from the germline J gene. The chain combines TRBV7-3 with TRBJ2-1; 13 nucleotides agree with TRBD2. Germline lookup yields CDR1 SGHTA and CDR2 FQGTGA. After removal of 1 base from V and 9 bases from J, the junction contained 6 bases not matched to a gene. CDR3 length: 16 residues. The part of the CDR3 DNA that was read is TGTGCCAGCAGCTTAAGGACTAGCGGGAGAGTCGGTGAG. Protein: CASSLRTSGRVGE. The CDR3 in its entirety is CASSLRTSGRVGEQFF.

This clone was observed a handful of times. Read data end 3 residues before the CDR3 end; the end is taken from the germline J gene. The chain is built from TRBV5-1 and TRBJ1-6; D perhaps matches TRBD1 (5 bases). The CDR3 has 16 residues. Germline V gene sequence: CDR1 SGHRS, CDR2 YFSETQ. Trimming pared 0 bases from V and 8 bases from J, leaving 15 bases between. The CDR3 sequence: CASSLGEGAGYSPLHF. Partial CDR3 DNA: TGCGCCAGCAGCTTGGGCGAAGGGGCGGGGTATTCACCC.

This clone was seen a handful of times. The CDR3 is cut off 3 residues early in the read; its end comes from the germline J gene. The chain employs TRBV19 and TRBJ2-3; 8 nucleotides agree with TRBD2. Germline V lookup: CDR1 LNHDA, CDR2 SQIVND (reference sequence). The CDR3 spans 16 residues. J gave up 2 bases and V 1 base, and 5 bases lay outside the gene matches. The CDR3 reads CASSIAERGNTDTQYF. CDR3 DNA (partial): TGTGCCAGTAGTATAGCTGAGCGGGGGAACACAGATACG.

A remark on this clone: The read ends 3 residues before the CDR3 terminus; that terminus is restored from the germline J gene. V is TRBV30 and J is TRBJ2-1, with 8 bases aligning to TRBD2. V shed 2 bases, J shed 3 bases, and the junction held 12 bases outside the gene matches. The CDR3 length is 17 residues. Germline lookup yields CDR1 GTSNPN and CDR2 SVGIG (reference sequence). The CDR3 loop reads CAWSTRAGLVGYNEQFF. The DNA read from the CDR3 is TGTGCCTGGAGTACCAGAGCGGGACTAGTGGGCTACAATGAG.

As regards this clone: Read sequence stops 3 residues before the CDR3 end, and the germline J gene provides the missing end. The chain couples TRBV19 to TRBJ2-1; D is undetermined. V gave up 5 bases and J gave up 4 bases, with 6 bases separating them. The CDR3 totals 12 residues. Germline CDR1 reads LNHDA; CDR2 reads SQIVND (reference sequence). The CDR3 here is CASSSRYNEQFF. The CDR3 bases that were read are TGTGCCAGTAGTTCTAGGTACAATGAG.

This clone is classed as medium-sized. Sequencing ends 3 residues short of the CDR3 end; the germline J gene provides the rest. This chain connects TRBV19 to TRBJ1-5; TRBD1 might be the D (6 bases). This CDR3 has 12 amino acids. Germline values: CDR1 LNHDA, CDR2 SQIVND (reference sequence). The germline V and J ends were trimmed by 6 bases and 7 bases, with 10 bases remaining between them. Partial CDR3 DNA: TGTGCCAGTAGCCTAGACAGGCAGCCC. Protein sequence: CASSLDRQP. From start to end, the CDR3 is CASSLDRQPQHF.

Points on this clone: Read sequence stops 3 residues before the CDR3 end, and the germline J gene provides the missing end. This chain uses TRBV7-9 with TRBJ2-5; 7 nucleotides agree with TRBD2. The CDR3 loop spans 14 amino acids. With V trimmed by 4 bases and J by 5 bases, 7 bases remained unmatched. Germline V gene lookup returns CDR1 SEHNR and CDR2 FQNEAQ (reference sequence). The covered CDR3 bases are TGTGCCAGCAGCTCCCTGGCGGGAGACGAGACC. It encodes CASSSLAGDET. The whole CDR3 region reads CASSSLAGDETQYF.

This clone was detected only a few times. The CDR3 end falls 3 residues outside the read, so it is completed with the germline J gene. The chain joins TRBV19 to TRBJ2-2; D is unclear. Germline CDR1 LNHDA, CDR2 SQIVND (reference sequence). Trimming removed 3 bases at V and 1 base at J, with 6 bases between. This CDR3 is 14 amino acids long. This CDR3 is CASSMIQNTGELFF. CDR3 DNA (partial): TGTGCCAGTAGTATGATACAGAACACCGGGGAG.

This clone was detected only a few times. The read terminates 3 residues before the CDR3 end, so the remaining end is supplied by the germline J gene. This sequence joins TRBV7-8 and TRBJ2-7, with 7 positions matching TRBD1. The V segment lost 2 bases and the J segment 2 bases; nucleotides outside the gene matches: 6. CDR1 and CDR2 from the germline V gene are SGHVS and FQNEAQ. The CDR3 extends over 15 amino acids. The CDR3 bases that were read are TGTGCCAGCAGCTTATTCCGGGACAGCACCTACGAG. This sequence encodes CASSLFRDSTYE. The entire CDR3 protein reads CASSLFRDSTYEQYF.

This clone was counted a few times. With the read ending 3 residues before the CDR3 end, the germline J gene is used to fill in that end. The chain joins TRBV7-9 to TRBJ1-2, with 7 bases lining up with TRBD1. V lost 1 base and J lost 2; bases outside the gene matches: 4. This CDR3 contains 15 residues. Germline V CDR1 and CDR2: SEHNR, FQNEAQ (reference sequence). The DNA read from the CDR3 is TGTGCCAGCAGCTTAGGACAGGGTGGGAACTATGGC. Encoded protein: CASSLGQGGNYG. The whole CDR3 protein reads CASSLGQGGNYGYTF. Combining the CDR3 with reference TRBV7-9 and TRBJ1-2 gives the whole variable domain DTGVSQNPRHKITKRGQNVTFRCDPISEHNRLYWYRQTLGQGPEFLTYFQNEAQLEKSRLLSDRFSAERPKGSFSTLEIQRTEQGDSAMYLCASSLGQGGNYGYTFGSGTRLTVV.

This clone was counted only a few times. The read ends 3 residues early relative to the CDR3; the germline J gene fills the gap. The chain has TRBV11-2 and TRBJ2-7, with 8 nucleotides matching TRBD1. Germline V gives CDR1 SGHAT, CDR2 FQNNGV. V gave up 5 bases and J gave up 5 bases; unmatched junction bases: 11. The CDR3 extends over 15 amino acids. The part of the CDR3 DNA that was read is TGTGCCAGCAGCCAAAAGGGCGTCAGGGGGCACGAG. Translating gives CASSQKGVRGHE. The entire CDR3 protein reads CASSQKGVRGHEQYF.

This clone was observed a few times. Coverage ceases 3 residues before the CDR3 finishes, and the germline J gene fills in the end. The chain joins TRBV19 to TRBJ1-1; 8 bases agree with TRBD1. The junction had 8 bases not matched to a gene; V was cut back by 4 bases and J by 1 base. Germline V gene lookup returns CDR1 LNHDA and CDR2 SQIVND (reference sequence). There are 16 residues in the CDR3. This chain's CDR3 is CASSRLSRGPNTEAFF. Partial CDR3 DNA: TGTGCCAGTAGTAGGCTCTCCAGGGGGCCGAACACTGAA.

A remark on this clone: The read ends 3 residues before the CDR3 terminus; that terminus is restored from the germline J gene. The gene calls are TRBV18 and TRBJ2-2; 9 bases are shared with TRBD1. From germline, CDR1 is KGHSH and CDR2 LQKENI. This CDR3 contains 17 residues. After removal of 5 bases from V and 2 bases from J, the junction contained 9 bases not matched to a gene. Partial CDR3 DNA: TGTGCCAGCTCATTATACCGGGACAGGGAAAACACCGGGGAG. Amino acid sequence: CASSLYRDRENTGE. The entire CDR3 sequence reads CASSLYRDRENTGELFF.